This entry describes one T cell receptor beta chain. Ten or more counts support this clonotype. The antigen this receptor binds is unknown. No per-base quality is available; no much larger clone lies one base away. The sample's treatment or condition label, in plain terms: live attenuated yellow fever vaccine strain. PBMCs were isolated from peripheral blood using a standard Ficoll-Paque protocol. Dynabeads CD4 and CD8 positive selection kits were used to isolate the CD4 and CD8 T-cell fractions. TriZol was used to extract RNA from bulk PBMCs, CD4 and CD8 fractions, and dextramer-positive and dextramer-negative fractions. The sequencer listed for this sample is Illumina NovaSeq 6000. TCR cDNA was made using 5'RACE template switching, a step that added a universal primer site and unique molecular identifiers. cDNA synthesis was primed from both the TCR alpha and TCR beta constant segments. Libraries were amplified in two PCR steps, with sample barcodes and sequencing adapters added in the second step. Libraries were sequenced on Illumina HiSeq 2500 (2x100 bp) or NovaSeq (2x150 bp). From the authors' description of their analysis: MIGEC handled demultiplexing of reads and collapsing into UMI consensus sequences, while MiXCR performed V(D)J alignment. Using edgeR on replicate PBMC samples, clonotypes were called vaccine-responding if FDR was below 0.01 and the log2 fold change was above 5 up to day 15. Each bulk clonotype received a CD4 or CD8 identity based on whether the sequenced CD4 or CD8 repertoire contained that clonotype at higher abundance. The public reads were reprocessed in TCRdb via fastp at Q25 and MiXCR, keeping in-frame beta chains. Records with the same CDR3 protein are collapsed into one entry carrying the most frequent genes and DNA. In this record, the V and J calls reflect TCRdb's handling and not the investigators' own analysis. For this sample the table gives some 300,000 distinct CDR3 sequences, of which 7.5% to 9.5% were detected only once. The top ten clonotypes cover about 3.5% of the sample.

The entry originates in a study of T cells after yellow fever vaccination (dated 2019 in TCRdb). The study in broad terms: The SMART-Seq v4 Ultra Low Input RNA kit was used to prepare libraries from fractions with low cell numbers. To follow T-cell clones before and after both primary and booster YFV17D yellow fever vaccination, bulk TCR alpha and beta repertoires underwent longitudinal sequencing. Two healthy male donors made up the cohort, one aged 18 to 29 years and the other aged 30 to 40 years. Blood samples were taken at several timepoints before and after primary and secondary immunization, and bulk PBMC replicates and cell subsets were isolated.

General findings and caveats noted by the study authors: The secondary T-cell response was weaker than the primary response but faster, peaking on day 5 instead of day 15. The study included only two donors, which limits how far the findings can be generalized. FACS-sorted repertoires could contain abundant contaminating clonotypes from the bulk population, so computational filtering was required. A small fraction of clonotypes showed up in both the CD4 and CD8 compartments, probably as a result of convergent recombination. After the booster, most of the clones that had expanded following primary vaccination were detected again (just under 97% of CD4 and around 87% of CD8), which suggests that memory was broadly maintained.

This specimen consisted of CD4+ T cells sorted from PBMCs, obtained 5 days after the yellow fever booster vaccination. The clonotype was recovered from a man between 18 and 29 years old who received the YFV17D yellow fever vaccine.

DNA sequence: TGCGCCAGCAGCTTCGATTCGAGCTCCTACAATGAGCAGTTCTTC. The encoded protein is CASSFDSSSYNEQFF. The sequence is built from TRBV5-1 and TRBJ2-1; no D gene can be assigned with confidence. V drops 2 bases and J drops 0 bases, leaving 9 bases in between. Looking up the germline V gene yields CDR1 SGHRS and CDR2 YFSETQ. The cysteine opens and the phenylalanine closes a CDR3 of 15 amino acids. Kept here is only the CDR3 DNA, which spans 45 bases and is read in frame from base 1.